This T cell receptor beta chain was sequenced in a study of OX40 agonist ivuxolimab in advanced cancers. The table came from immunoSEQ multiplex PCR; TCRdb's copy has only in-frame clones and leaves some out. This table has 55,000 to 65,000 clones, 85% to 95% appearing once. V was pared by 1 base and J by 8 bases, with 20 bases between. The CDR3 extends over 16 amino acids. Germline CDR1 is KGHSH and CDR2 is LQKENI. This TCR derives from an adult with an advanced solid tumor such as melanoma, head and neck, liver or kidney cancer. The chain joins TRBV18 to TRBJ1-1, with a possible D match to TRBD1 (5 bases). Here the sequenced sample was CD4+ or CD8+ T cells sorted from blood, taken in a trial of the OX40 agonist ivuxolimab. In DNA form, the CDR3 reads TGTGCCAGCTCACCACGGTCAAGGGACCTCGCCGGGGAAGCTTTCTTT. Amino acid sequence: CASSPRSRDLAGEAFF.